This T cell receptor beta chain was obtained from a study of shared clonotypes between healthy human individuals (dated by TCRdb to the early 2020s). In terms of the full investigation: A couple of women and a few men aged 18 to 49 years were included in the cohort. To estimate repertoire size and how much clonotype sharing occurs between individuals, the study deeply sequenced the blood TCR repertoires of five healthy adults. Different laboratories and diverse techniques were used to prepare libraries and sequence TCR repertoires, to increase sequencing depth and limit assay-specific biases. Between about 0.8 and 9 billion PBMCs per donor were obtained by leukapheresis.

Ends trimmed: V by 5 bases, J by 0 bases; bases unmatched to a gene: 10. CDR1 SGHVS and CDR2 FNYEAQ are derived from the germline V gene. The CDR3 runs 19 amino acids, cysteine and phenylalanine included. Only the CDR3 region is kept as DNA, spanning 57 bases read in frame from base 1. TCR CDR3 regions were amplified from genomic DNA by multiplex PCR using the deep immunoSEQ assay. For each cell subset, the extracted genomic DNA was distributed evenly across all wells of several immunoSEQ 96-well plates, and each plate served as one replicate. For unsorted PBMC, each replicate PCR was loaded with roughly 330 ng genomic DNA, equivalent to some 27,000 T cell genomes. Ten immunoSEQ deep assay plates were used to sequence the unsorted PBMC genomic DNA. Purified libraries were measured with a Qubit 3.0 fluorometer, size-checked on a Bioanalyzer 2100, and measured again with the KAPA Library Quantification kit. A separate single-read 150-cycle Illumina NextSeq 550 flow cell was used to sequence each immunoSEQ 96-well plate. The paper's data handling went like this. Because only junctional sequences without quality scores were contained in the immunoSEQ output, filtering matching that applied to full-length reads could not be performed. Sequences were annotated with PyIR, a Python wrapper for IgBLAST v1.9, and V/J genes and CDR3 were assigned using IMGT germline references. Any read was removed if the V/J assignment was weak (E-value above 1e-6), the CDR3 was missing, or the read contained stop codons, out-of-frame junctions, or ambiguous translated residues. V3J clonotypes were defined by identical inferred V gene, J gene, and CDR3 amino acid sequence. The percentage overlap between two repertoires was calculated by dividing the number of shared unique clonotypes by the size of the smaller repertoire. Repertoire richness was assessed with RTK rarefaction, the Chao1 estimator, and Recon v2.1 estimates of unobserved clonotypes. The immuneACCESS repertoire file appears here via TCRdb, limited to in-frame rearrangements. These files lack a portion of the clones; in checked studies, under half of the deficit traces to unresolved V genes, and the cause of the others is not known. V and J calls and clone size follow that table, whereas D and trimming were derived from the DNA. Across this sample there are fewer than 700,000 clones, with around 76% seen only once. Of the sample, around 11% falls within the top ten clones.

Notes on this clone: This clone's antigen is unknown. The record has no base qualities; no much larger clone is one base away.

The paper as a whole reports these results and caveats: Based on pairwise subsampling, the degree of clonotype sharing among donors was expected to be affected by sequencing depth. Sampling was limited to blood, and TCR repertoires in tissue likely differ from TCR repertoires in blood. Because the study included a small number of donors, the genetic and exposure-history diversity represented was limited.

Healthy HIV-negative adults with no recently reported acute infections or vaccinations were included as donors. All donors were Caucasian adults living in Nashville, Tennessee, USA. For unsorted samples, approximately 81 million PBMCs were counted, and genomic DNA was extracted using the QIAamp DNA Blood Mini kit. After blood collection by leukapheresis, PBMCs were isolated using Ficoll-Histopaque density gradient centrifugation and then cryopreserved in the vapor phase of liquid nitrogen. Sequencing used PBMCs. The sequence was obtained from a woman in her 40s in good health. Some clones in this sample may be carry-over from other donors' samples. The rearrangement joined TRBV7-6 to TRBJ2-5, and 15 bases in between align with TRBD2. CDR3 region: CASSPGLAGGRQYQETQYF. The sequenced DNA is TGTGCCAGCAGCCCGGGACTAGCGGGAGGCCGACAGTACCAAGAGACCCAGTACTTC. Joined to the reference TRBV7-6 and TRBJ2-5 proteins, this CDR3 gives the full variable domain: GAGVSQSPRYKVTKRGQDVALRCDPISGHVSLYWYRQALGQGPEFLTYFNYEAQQDKSGLPNDRFSAERPEGSISTLTIQRTEQRDSAMYRCASSPGLAGGRQYQETQYFGPGTRLLVL.